These 11 T cell receptor beta chains share one sample of origin, sequenced in a study of tumour-infiltrating T cells in Burkitt lymphoma. Clones were read by immunoSEQ multiplex PCR, and TCRdb kept only the in-frame ones, dropping some. This sample carries 2,500 to 3,000 clones, more than 75% of them seen once, and the ten largest clones take about 13%. Sequencing was performed on tumor tissue. These receptors originate from a human donor with diffuse large B-cell lymphoma.

This chain connects TRBV19 to TRBJ1-2; 7 bases align to TRBD1. The germline gives CDR1 LNHDA, CDR2 SQIVND (reference sequence). The CDR3 consists of 12 residues. Unmatched junction bases numbered 7, after V lost 6 bases and J lost 9 bases. The CDR3 region has the DNA TGTGCCAGTAGGACAGGGAAATCAAGCTACACCTTC. Translation gives CASRTGKSSYTF.

The chain employs TRBV7-9 and TRBJ2-7; D unresolved. Germline-derived CDR1 and CDR2 are SEHNR and FQNEAQ (reference sequence). The ends were cut back, 1 base at V and 2 bases at J, with 6 bases in the middle. This CDR3 has 13 amino acids. DNA for the CDR3: TGTGCCAGCAGCTTAGAAAGTACCTACGAGCAGTACTTC. Residues: CASSLESTYEQYF.

The CDR3 DNA reads as TGTGCCAGTACCTATAGACAGTCTATCTCGGATGGCTACACCTTC. It translates to CASTYRQSISDGYTF. The chain couples TRBV19 to TRBJ1-2; D might be TRBD1 (5 bases). Germline V gene sequence: CDR1 LNHDA, CDR2 SQIVND (reference sequence). Trimming stripped 7 bases from V and 6 bases from J, with 21 bases between. This CDR3 spans 15 amino acids.

This chain links TRBV4-2 with TRBJ2-3, with D uncertain. CDR3 size: 13 residues. The germline V gene encodes CDR1 LGHNA and CDR2 YNFKEQ. V lost 4 bases, J lost 6 bases, and 11 bases lay in between. CDR3 loop: CASSPPGMDTQYF. CDR3 coding DNA: TGTGCCAGCAGCCCCCCCGGCATGGATACGCAGTATTTT.

The rearrangement joins TRBV15 to TRBJ2-1, with D possibly matching TRBD1 (6 bases). Between the trimmed V and J ends, which lost 5 bases and 5 bases, there was a span of 25 bases. From germline, CDR1 is LNHNV and CDR2 YYDKDF (reference sequence). There are 18 residues in the CDR3. The CDR3 region is CATSHFPGPGGADNEQFF. The CDR3 DNA follows: TGTGCCACCAGCCATTTTCCTGGGCCTGGGGGCGCTGACAATGAGCAGTTCTTC.

This chain joins TRBV11-3 and TRBJ2-1, with TRBD2 matching over 10 bases. The CDR3 has 15 residues. Germline V gene data show CDR1 as SGHNT and CDR2 as YENEEA. The V gene end was trimmed by 4 bases and the J gene end by 2 bases; junction bases not matched to a gene: 2. The CDR3 DNA is TGTGCCAGCAGCTCTAGCGGGAGTCCCTACAATGAGCAGTTCTTC. Translation gives CASSSSGSPYNEQFF. Full variable domain (rest looked up from reference TRBV11-3 and TRBJ2-1): EAGVVQSPRYKIIEKKQPVAFWCNPISGHNTLYWYLQNLGQGPELLIRYENEEAVDDSQLPKDRFSAERLKGVDSTLKIQPAELGDSAVYLCASSSSGSPYNEQFFGPGTRLTVL.

The chain combines TRBV2 with TRBJ1-1; D gene ambiguous. Trimming stripped 3 bases from V and 1 base from J, with 12 bases between. This CDR3 is 15 amino acids long. Germline V gives CDR1 SNHLY, CDR2 FYNNEI. The CDR3 DNA reads TGTGCCAGCAGTGAGATGGGCAGAGAGAACACTGAAGCTTTCTTT. It yields the protein CASSEMGRENTEAFF.

This clone showed up just once. The rearrangement uses TRBV2 and TRBJ2-2; D is possibly TRBD2 (6 bases). The ends were cut back, 7 bases at V and 3 bases at J, with 15 bases in the middle. The CDR3 spans 15 residues. Per germline, CDR1 SNHLY and CDR2 FYNNEI. CDR3 region: CASNGAGQDTGELFF. CDR3 coding DNA: TGTGCCAGCAATGGCGCGGGGCAGGACACCGGGGAGCTGTTTTTT.

The rearrangement links TRBV19 to TRBJ2-7; 7 bases fit TRBD1. This CDR3 region has 13 residues. The J segment lost 7 bases and the V segment lost 2 bases, leaving 5 bases of the junction unmatched. Germline loops: CDR1 LNHDA, CDR2 SQIVND (reference sequence). CDR3 sequence: CASSIIPGGEQYF. CDR3 coding DNA: TGTGCCAGTAGTATAATCCCAGGGGGAGAGCAGTACTTC.

J is TRBJ2-7 and V is TRBV5-1; D may correspond to TRBD1 or TRBD2 (5 bases each). Per germline, CDR1 SGHRS and CDR2 YFSETQ. The CDR3 runs to 15 residues. V was clipped by 1 base and J by 6 bases, with 17 bases between them. The CDR3 DNA follows: TGCGCCAGCAGCTTGAGTCCCCCCGTTGGGGGCGAGCAGTACTTC. As protein: CASSLSPPVGGEQYF.

The gene calls are TRBV5-1 and TRBJ2-5; the match to TRBD1 covers 7 bases. The V segment lost 0 bases and the J segment 2 bases; nucleotides outside the gene matches: 1. CDR3 length: 14 residues. CDR1 is SGHRS, CDR2 YFSETQ, per germline. CDR3 sequence reads: CASSLARGQETQYF. CDR3 nucleotide sequence: TGCGCCAGCAGCTTGGCCAGGGGGCAAGAGACCCAGTACTTC.